Here is one T cell receptor (beta chain) with its context. Its antigen remains unidentified. Within one base of it there is no much larger clone, and no base qualities were kept. This specimen belongs to a study of patients and donors after allogeneic stem cell transplantation (dated by TCRdb to 2020 to 2021). Cut back by 3 bases and 2 bases, the V and J ends lie 18 bases apart. CDR3 length: 17 amino acids, cysteine to phenylalanine. The sequence is cut down to CDR3 DNA, 51 bases in frame from base 1. As encoded in the germline V gene (reference sequence), CDR1 is MNHEY while CDR2 is SMNVEV. Library construction relied on RT-PCR. Sequencing was performed on a NextSeq 550. The public reads were reanalyzed by TCRdb: fastp trimming at Q25, MiXCR alignment, in-frame beta chains only. When rows share a CDR3 protein, they turn into one entry using the most common DNA and genes. The sample table shows about 960,000 distinct CDR3 sequences, and about a sixth are seen once. Around 6% of the sample is held by the ten biggest clonotypes.

This TCR was sampled from a human donor who was either an allogeneic HSCT recipient or a stem cell or donor lymphocyte infusion donor (not recorded which). It is not recorded whose cells these are; they may come from a transplant donor. Rearrangement joined TRBV27 to TRBJ2-3; the D gene is perhaps TRBD1, on 6 matching bases. Sequencing input: blood, either unsorted or a sorted T cell fraction (not recorded which). The CDR3 here reads CASSFAGQGLSTDTQYF. The nucleotide sequence is given as TGTGCCAGCAGTTTTGCGGGCCAGGGGCTTTCCACAGATACGCAGTATTTT.